This TCR beta chain was documented in a study of graft-versus-host responses after intestinal transplantation. Profiling relied on immunoSEQ multiplex PCR, and the TCRdb table lists in-frame clones only, not all of them. The sample carries 8,500 to 11,000 clones, 30% to 35% recorded once. Trimming took 0 bases from V and 4 from J, leaving 19 bases between them. This CDR3 region has 18 residues. Germline assignment: CDR1 LGHNA and CDR2 YNFKEQ. This clone is judged medium-sized (0.01 to 0.1%). Study results and limitations: An association linked early post-transplant HvG declines with peak circulating GvH clone levels.

The clonotype comes from a human patient who was an organ donor for intestinal transplantation. The chain has TRBV4-2 and TRBJ1-5; D not certain. The sample was alloreactive CD4+ T cells from a mixed lymphocyte reaction culture, taken before transplantation. The subset was: CFSE-low proliferating T cells sorted from roughly six-day pre-transplant mixed lymphocyte reaction (GvH or HvG direction). CDR3 nucleotide sequence: TGTGCCAGCAGCCAAGATCCAGCCGGTCCCGGCCCTAATCAGCCCCAGCATTTT. This codes for CASSQDPAGPGPNQPQHF.